This T cell receptor beta chain was found in a study of OX40 agonist ivuxolimab in advanced cancers. This CDR3 has 14 residues. Germline V lookup: CDR1 MNHEY, CDR2 SVGAGI. Trimming took 0 bases from V and 5 from J, leaving 8 bases between them. As for this clone: Its antigen is still unknown. This same CDR3 is encoded by further DNA sequences in the sample.

Study-wide points: Those patients achieving a partial response at 0.1-3.0 mg/kg showed among the lowest clonal expansion. Normalized T-cell clonal expansion was also low in some nonresponders.

The repertoire was sequenced with immunoSEQ multiplex PCR; TCRdb's copy has only in-frame clones and lacks some. The repertoire has about 55,000 clones, around 88% of them found once; the top ten carry roughly 13%. This rearrangement joins TRBV6-5 to TRBJ1-5; perhaps TRBD1 as D (6 bases). This sequence was found in an adult with an advanced solid tumor such as melanoma, head and neck, liver or kidney cancer. The sample consisted of CD4+ or CD8+ T cells sorted from blood, taken in a trial of the OX40 agonist ivuxolimab. The CDR3 here is CASSYSDSYQPQHF. CDR3 bases: TGTGCCAGCAGTTACTCGGACAGTTATCAGCCCCAGCATTTT.